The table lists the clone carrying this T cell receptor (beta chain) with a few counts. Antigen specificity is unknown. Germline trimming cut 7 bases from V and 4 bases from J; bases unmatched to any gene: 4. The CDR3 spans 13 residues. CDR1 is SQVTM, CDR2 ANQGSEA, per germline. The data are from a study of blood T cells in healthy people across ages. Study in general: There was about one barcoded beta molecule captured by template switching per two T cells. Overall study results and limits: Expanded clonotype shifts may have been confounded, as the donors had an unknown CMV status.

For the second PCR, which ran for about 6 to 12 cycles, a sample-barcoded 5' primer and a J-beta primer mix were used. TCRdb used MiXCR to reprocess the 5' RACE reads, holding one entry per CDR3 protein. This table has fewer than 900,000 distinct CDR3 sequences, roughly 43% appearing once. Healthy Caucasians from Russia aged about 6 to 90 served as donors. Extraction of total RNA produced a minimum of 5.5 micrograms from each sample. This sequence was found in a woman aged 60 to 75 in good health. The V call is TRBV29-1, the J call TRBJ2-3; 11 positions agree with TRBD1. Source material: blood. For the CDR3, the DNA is TGCAGCGCCTGGACAGGGGGCCCAGATACGCAGTATTTT. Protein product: CSAWTGGPDTQYF.